Below are 4 T cell receptor beta chains sequenced from a single sample in a study of T-cell memory formation after mild COVID-19 (dated by TCRdb to the early 2020s). The library relied on 5' RACE. Sequencing was carried out with an Illumina NovaSeq 6000. TCRdb ran its own pipeline on the public reads, namely fastp trimming at Q25 and MiXCR clone calling, and kept in-frame beta chains. CDR3 protein sequences are deduplicated, and each keeps its most common genes and DNA. Across this sample there are 350,000 or so distinct CDR3 sequences, with roughly 20% seen only once. The leading ten clones occupy around 13% of the sample. The specimen sequenced was PBMCs or a T cell subset sorted from them (not recorded which). The receptors were gathered from an adult woman who had mild COVID-19 (a few samples of this study predate the infection). The sample titles of this study are shuffled in the database, so cell type and time point are left out; the donor was told from shared clones.

Points on this clonotype: A read error may be the cause here, since a much bigger clone is one base away. This sequence joins TRBV7-9 and TRBJ2-3; 10 positions agree with TRBD2. CDR3 length: 17 amino acids. From germline, CDR1 is SEHNR and CDR2 FQNEAQ (reference sequence). Trimming took 5 bases from V and 0 from J; bases not matched to a gene: 8. The CDR3 sequence: CASSPRGLASSTDTQYF. In DNA, the CDR3 is TGTGCCAGCAGCCCGCGGGGACTAGCGTCTAGCACAGATACGCAGTATTTT. Complete variable domain (other parts from reference TRBV7-9 and TRBJ2-3): DTGVSQNPRHKITKRGQNVTFRCDPISEHNRLYWYRQTLGQGPEFLTYFQNEAQLEKSRLLSDRFSAERPKGSFSTLEIQRTEQGDSAMYLCASSPRGLASSTDTQYFGPGTRLTVL.

The V gene is TRBV12-5, the J gene TRBJ1-2; no clear D. Germline assignment: CDR1 LGHNT and CDR2 FRNRAP. V was cut by 6 bases and J by 4 bases, with 21 bases left in between. The length of the CDR3 is 16 residues. Here the CDR3 DNA reads TGTGCTAGTGGGGACTTACCGGGAGAAAGAGTCTATGGCTACACCTTC. Translation: CASGDLPGERVYGYTF.

The rearrangement uses TRBV15 and TRBJ1-1; D perhaps matches TRBD1 (5 bases). V gave up 0 bases and J gave up 3 bases, with 11 bases separating them. The CDR3 length is 15 residues. Germline values: CDR1 LNHNV, CDR2 YYDKDF (reference sequence). The CDR3 nucleotides read TGTGCCACCAGCAGAGATGGGGCAGGCTACACTGAAGCTTTCTTT. Translating it yields CATSRDGAGYTEAFF.

The chain uses TRBV15 and TRBJ2-4, with no clear D. The CDR3 is 13 residues long. CDR1 and CDR2 from the germline V gene are LNHNV and YYDKDF (reference sequence). The V end was cut by 3 bases, the J end by 8 bases, with 11 bases between. This chain's CDR3 is CATSSEWTDIQYF. The CDR3 DNA sequence: TGTGCCACCAGCAGTGAATGGACGGACATTCAGTACTTC. The variable domain in full, completed from reference TRBV15 and TRBJ2-4, reads DAMVIQNPRYQVTQFGKPVTLSCSQTLNHNVMYWYQQKSSQAPKLLFHYYDKDFNNEADTPDNFQSRRPNTSFCFLDIRSPGLGDTAMYLCATSSEWTDIQYFGAGTRLSVL.